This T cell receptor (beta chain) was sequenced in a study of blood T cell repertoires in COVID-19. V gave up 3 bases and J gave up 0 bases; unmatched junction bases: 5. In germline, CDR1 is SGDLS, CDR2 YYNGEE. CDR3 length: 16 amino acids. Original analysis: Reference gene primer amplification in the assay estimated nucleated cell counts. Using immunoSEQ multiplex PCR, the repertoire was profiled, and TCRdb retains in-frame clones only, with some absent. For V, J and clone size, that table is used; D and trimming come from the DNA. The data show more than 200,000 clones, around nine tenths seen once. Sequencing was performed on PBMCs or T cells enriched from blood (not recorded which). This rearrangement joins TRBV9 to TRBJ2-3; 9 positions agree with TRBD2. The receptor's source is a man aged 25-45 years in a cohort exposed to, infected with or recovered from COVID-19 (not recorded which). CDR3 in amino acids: CASSARLAVSTDTQYF. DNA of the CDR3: TGTGCCAGCAGCGCTCGACTAGCGGTTAGCACAGATACGCAGTATTTT.